This T cell receptor beta chain was documented in a study of Ad26.COV2.S vaccination and SARS-CoV-2 variants. Study context: Donor joined the COV1001 Ad26.COV2.S trial arm.

With 2 bases clipped from V and 0 bases from J, the junction kept 15 bases outside the gene matches. Germline V CDR1 and CDR2: MNHEY, SVGEGT. The CDR3 is 19 amino acids. Sample treatment: some 20 received Ad26.COV2.S at low or high dose, single or two shots; several received placebo; per-sample allocation not given. The samples were gathered on day 63 after the first injection of vaccine or placebo. TCRdb's table, derived via immunoSEQ multiplex PCR, lists solely in-frame clones and lacks some. The data hold some 450,000 clones, with about 90% observed a single time. The source material was peripheral blood, sampled in a trial of Ad26.COV2.S vaccine versus placebo. The gene calls are TRBV6-2 or TRBV6-3 and TRBJ2-5; 7 positions match TRBD1. This sequence was found in a person between 18 and 59 years old who received the Ad26.COV2.S COVID-19 vaccine or a placebo. The chain's CDR3 is CASSYPKGQRGWYQETQYF. Here the CDR3 DNA reads TGTGCCAGCAGTTACCCGAAGGGACAGCGAGGATGGTACCAAGAGACCCAGTACTTC.